The 15 T cell receptor beta chains below were found in one sample sequenced in a study of beta chain features in type 1 diabetes. Study findings and constraints: A moderate, significant TCRB CDR3 shortening appeared in type 1 diabetes across four CD4+ subsets.

For these receptors, no antigen is known. The authors reverse transcribed all of the isolated RNA, so sequencing captured expressed TCRB transcripts. Method: immunoSEQ multiplex PCR; TCRdb's copy keeps in-frame clones and lacks some. The sample shows under 70,000 clones, around 60% of them seen only once. The sample taken for sequencing was stem cell memory CD4+ T cells from blood. The source is a woman under 40 with type 1 diabetes.

The V gene is TRBV5-4, the J gene TRBJ2-1, with a weak D call TRBD2 (5 bases). CDR1 and CDR2 (germline): SGHNT, YYREEE (reference sequence). The CDR3 contains 16 residues. Trimming took off 0 bases at V and 2 bases at J, with 12 bases between the two ends. The chain's CDR3 is CASSLDSSGTYNEQFF. The DNA for the CDR3 is TGTGCCAGCAGCTTGGACTCATCGGGGACCTACAATGAGCAGTTCTTC.

V usage is TRBV29-1 and J usage is TRBJ2-1; 12 bases map to TRBD2. The CDR3 spans 14 residues. Trimming at V came to 7 bases and at J to 9 bases, leaving 10 bases not matched to a gene. The germline V gene has CDR1 SQVTM and CDR2 ANQGSEA. CDR3 amino acids: CSASLAGGGGEQFF. In DNA, the CDR3 is TGCAGCGCTTCGCTAGCGGGAGGGGGTGGTGAGCAGTTCTTC.

The chain carries TRBV7-3 and TRBJ1-5; possibly TRBD1 for D (5 bases). The CDR3 covers 13 residues. V gave up 8 bases and J gave up 6 bases, with 14 bases separating them. Germline V lookup: CDR1 SGHTA, CDR2 FQGTGA. CDR3 nucleotide sequence: TGTGCCAGCGCCCCCCAGGGCGGTCAGCCCCAGCATTTT. Encoded protein: CASAPQGGQPQHF.

The chain is built from TRBV6-6 and TRBJ1-2; 7 bases match TRBD1. This CDR3 spans 14 amino acids. The trim removed 0 bases at V and 6 bases at J, leaving 4 bases unmatched. CDR1 MNHNY and CDR2 SVGAGI come from the germline V gene (reference sequence). CDR3 region: CASSYSGQPNGYTF. The CDR3 DNA reads TGTGCCAGCAGTTACTCGGGACAGCCAAATGGCTACACCTTC.

The table lists this clone with a few counts. The rearrangement joins TRBV30 to TRBJ2-7; TRBD2 matches 7 bases. V was clipped by 8 bases and J by 0 bases; unmatched bases: 10. The CDR3 covers 14 residues. Germline loops: CDR1 GTSNPN, CDR2 SVGIG (reference sequence). CDR3 sequence (DNA): TGTGCCCTGGAGCCCGGGAGGATCTCCTACGAGCAGTACTTC. Translation: CALEPGRISYEQYF.

The chain has TRBV19 and TRBJ2-2; no clear D gene. V was shortened by 3 bases and J by 1 base, with 6 bases between the two germline ends. CDR3 length: 14 amino acids. Germline V gene lookup returns CDR1 LNHDA and CDR2 SQIVND (reference sequence). CDR3 protein: CASSMSQNTGELFF. The DNA for the CDR3 is TGTGCCAGTAGTATGTCCCAGAACACCGGGGAGCTGTTTTTT.

The chain links TRBV6-5 to TRBJ1-4, with D perhaps TRBD1 (5 bases). Germline CDR1 MNHEY, CDR2 SVGAGI. V shed 0 bases and J shed 7 bases, with 12 bases lying between them. The CDR3 sequence is 15 residues long. The CDR3, as DNA: TGTGCCAGCAGTTACTCGTGGCAGGGAGGTGAAAAACTGTTTTTT. Translated: CASSYSWQGGEKLFF.

Here the CDR3 reads CASSQGRGDYGYTF. CDR3 in DNA: TGTGCCAGCAGCCAAGGCAGGGGGGACTATGGCTACACCTTC. The chain links TRBV5-4 to TRBJ1-2, with 7 bases lining up with TRBD1. Germline assignment: CDR1 SGHNT and CDR2 YYREEE (reference sequence). The V segment lost 4 bases and the J segment 3 bases; nucleotides outside the gene matches: 6. The CDR3 contains 14 residues. Variable domain in full (rest from reference TRBV5-4 and TRBJ1-2): ETGVTQSPTHLIKTRGQQVTLRCSSQSGHNTVSWYQQALGQGPQFIFQYYREEENGRGNFPPRFSGLQFPNYSSELNVNALELDDSALYLCASSQGRGDYGYTFGSGTRLTVV.

This clone was seen more than once but under ten times. The V call is TRBV29-1, the J call TRBJ2-2, with TRBD1 matching 9 bases. The CDR3 runs 14 residues. Germline values: CDR1 SQVTM, CDR2 ANQGSEA. The V gene end was trimmed by 2 bases and the J gene end by 4 bases; junction bases not matched to a gene: 2. In DNA, the CDR3 is TGCAGCGTTGAACGACAGGGGGGCACCGGGGAGCTGTTTTTT. This sequence encodes CSVERQGGTGELFF.

The chain employs TRBV9 and TRBJ2-7; 9 bases agree with TRBD1. This CDR3 comprises 14 residues. Trimming at V came to 3 bases and at J to 4 bases, leaving 5 bases not matched to a gene. Germline CDR1 and CDR2: SGDLS and YYNGEE. The CDR3 DNA is TGTGCCAGCAGCGGACGACAGGGGGAATACGAGCAGTACTTC. Its translation: CASSGRQGEYEQYF.

The table lists this clone with a few counts. The genes are TRBV5-6 and TRBJ2-5; 10 bases agree with TRBD1. The V segment lost 1 base and the J segment 5 bases; nucleotides outside the gene matches: 11. Germline V lookup: CDR1 SGHDT, CDR2 YYEEEE. The CDR3 sequence is 17 residues long. For the CDR3, the DNA is TGTGCCAGCAGCTTGCCCAGCGTGGGACAGGGGAGGGAGACCCAGTACTTC. This encodes CASSLPSVGQGRETQYF.

The chain joins TRBV5-1 to TRBJ2-2; 7 positions agree with TRBD1. Germline assignment: CDR1 SGHRS and CDR2 YFSETQ. This CDR3 region has 16 residues. Trimming removed 4 bases from V and 7 bases from J; junction bases left unmatched: 13. CDR3 protein: CASSLYTGTVVGELFF. The CDR3 bases are TGCGCCAGCAGCCTTTATACCGGGACAGTCGTCGGGGAGCTGTTTTTT.

This clone was observed a handful of times. This chain joins TRBV9 and TRBJ2-1; 10 bases agree with TRBD1. Per germline, CDR1 SGDLS and CDR2 YYNGEE. The CDR3 spans 16 residues. J gave up 7 bases and V 0 bases, and 7 bases lay outside the gene matches. The CDR3 protein is CASSVGGDRGGNEQFF. DNA of the CDR3: TGTGCCAGCAGCGTAGGAGGGGACAGGGGCGGGAATGAGCAGTTCTTC.

The chain couples TRBV18 to TRBJ2-4; 8 bases agree with TRBD1. The CDR3 covers 15 residues. The ends lost 1 base at V and 9 bases at J; junction bases unmatched: 8. Looked up from germline, CDR1 is KGHSH and CDR2 is LQKENI. CDR3 DNA: TGTGCCAGCTCACCACTGGGGCAGGGGGCTATCATTCAGTACTTC. Translation gives CASSPLGQGAIIQYF.

The chain combines TRBV30 with TRBJ1-5; no clear D. The CDR3 has 13 residues. Germline CDR1 is GTSNPN and CDR2 is SVGIG (reference sequence). The V and J ends lost 2 bases and 0 bases respectively, with 5 bases between them. CDR3 coding DNA: TGTGCCTGGAGTTCCCATAGCAATCAGCCCCAGCATTTT. Its protein is CAWSSHSNQPQHF.